The sample holds many counts of the clone carrying this TCR beta chain. Diagnosing involved the use of clinical symptoms, serum thyroxine and TRAb, thyroid ultrasound and orbital computed tomography. This sample was taken from a study of T cells in Graves' hyperthyroidism and ophthalmopathy. Deletions cut 2 bases from V and 10 bases from J, with 11 bases between. Germline V gives CDR1 SNHLY, CDR2 FYNNEI. This CDR3 is built from 12 residues. Amplification targeted TCR beta CDR3 regions from RNA transcripts. The HTBI set primed first-round TCR CDR3 RT-PCR. TCRdb re-derived calls from the multiplex PCR reads in MiXCR, one entry per CDR3 protein. The top ten hold about 18% of the sample, which has hundreds of thousands of distinct CDR3 sequences, 16% seen once.

The source is a woman between 18 and 29 years old with Graves' hyperthyroidism. The V gene is TRBV2, the J gene TRBJ1-1, with D hard to call. The sample consisted of blood. The CDR3 spells CASSETSRVAFF. The CDR3 DNA reads TGTGCCAGCAGTGAAACCAGTCGTGTAGCTTTCTTT.